This TCR beta chain stems from a study of tumor-infiltrating lymphocytes in primary liver carcinoma listed by TCRdb under 2017. About the full investigation: About 5 patients with histopathologically diagnosed primary liver carcinoma underwent surgical resection in China between late 2015 and March 2016. Of the five patients (three men and two women, aged 30 to 69 years), four had hepatocellular carcinoma and one had combined HCC and intrahepatic cholangiocarcinoma. The five patients had tumors staged T1-T3 N0M0, with maximum diameters ranging from about 4.2 to 10 cm. Each sample produced about 3.5 to 8 million productive TCRbeta reads, and read depth showed no significant difference between tissue types. Across five regions of each liver tumor, along with adjacent normal tissue and blood, the study brought together TCRbeta repertoire sequencing, expression microarrays and whole-exome sequencing. TCRbeta repertoire sequencing covered 35 or so specimens from 5 patients: approximately 25 tumor regions, 5 adjacent noncancerous liver tissues and 5 peripheral blood samples. Technical replicate repertoires showed high reproducibility, with mean shared-clone rates about 0.86 and correlation coefficients above 0.98. The study at large found these results: Only four or five patients were included in the study, and the authors note that the findings should be validated in a larger study. Only the TCR beta chain was sequenced, so true repertoire diversity is likely underestimated because unpaired alpha chains were not captured. Bulk unsorted samples precluded comparing CD4+ and CD8+ T cell repertoires. Repertoire overlap was higher between tumor regions (mean around 35%) than tumor-adjacent (approximately 17%) or tumor-blood (roughly 14%) pairs, consistent with antigen-driven expansion. The top 250 clones made up a significantly larger repertoire fraction in tumors than in blood (p = 0.039).

With respect to this clonotype: The antigen this receptor binds is unknown. Base qualities are not recorded, but no much larger clone differs from it by a single base.

RNA from unsorted whole blood was extracted with TRIzol reagent, and germline DNA was obtained with the DNeasy Blood & Tissue kit. At the time of sampling, the patients were treatment-naive and had chronic HBV infection. Before surgery, approximately 3.6 milliliters of peripheral blood were drawn into K2EDTA tubes. TCRbeta-specific cDNA was reverse-transcribed from 500 ng total RNA using a constant-region primer and ProtoScript II reverse transcriptase. TCRbeta libraries were built with three nested multiplex PCR rounds, a slightly modified ARM-PCR procedure. Sample barcodes and Illumina adapters were added in a final 25-cycle PCR using Deep VentR polymerase. Amplicons of 200-500 bp were gel-purified with a QIAquick gel extraction kit before sequencing. An Illumina HiSeq 2500 was used to sequence the TCRbeta amplicons with 250-bp paired-end reads. Per the source publication's procedure: Quality trimming of reads was performed with Trimmomatic v0.33, and paired reads were merged with FLASH v1.2.11 so that full CDR3 sequences could be recovered. V, D and J germline segments were assigned to the rearranged TCRbeta sequences using MiGEC v1.2.1b. Clonotype statistics and Shannon-Wiener diversity indices were calculated with VDJtools v1.0.0. To reduce sampling bias, subsequent analyses other than the diversity analysis used only the 250 most abundant clonotypes in each sample. TCRdb ran its own pipeline on the public reads, namely fastp trimming at Q25 and MiXCR clone calling, and kept in-frame beta chains. Each entry merges the rows of one CDR3 protein and shows their most common DNA and genes. The V and J calls and clone size come from TCRdb's table, not from the authors' own analysis. The sample table lists approximately 330,000 distinct CDR3 sequences, roughly 61% of them with a count of one. Under 8% of the sample lies in the top ten.

This receptor was identified in a man aged 35 to 55 with primary liver carcinoma and hepatitis B virus infection. The sample comprised peripheral blood.

CDR3 loop: CASSLAGLGHGYTF. The sequence in DNA is TGTGCCAGCAGCTTGGCAGGACTGGGTCACGGCTACACCTTC. The V gene is TRBV5-4 and the J gene is TRBJ1-2; no confident D gene assignment can be made. The CDR3 goes from the cysteine to the phenylalanine over 14 residues. The sequence is cut down to CDR3 DNA, 42 bases in frame from base 1. From the germline V gene (reference sequence), CDR1 is SGHNT and CDR2 is YYREEE. Trimming takes 0 bases from V and 8 bases from J, and the germline ends sit 14 bases apart.